The 3 T cell receptor beta chains presented below share a single source sample, sequenced in a study of T cell repertoires in cytomegalovirus infection. MiXCR, run by TCRdb on the reads, gives a single entry per CDR3 protein. There are some 560,000 distinct CDR3 sequences in the sample; 40% occur only once, and about half lies in the top ten. Their antigens remain unidentified. The sample was cultured PBMCs, taken from culture after CMV antigen stimulation. These receptors were taken from a human donor in good health (CMV status not recorded). Some clones in this sample may be carry-over from other donors' samples.

The table lists this clonotype with a few counts. V gene TRBV20-1 combines with J gene TRBJ2-7; D might be TRBD2 (7 bases). This CDR3 is built from 14 residues. V was clipped by 4 bases and J by 0 bases, with 13 bases between them. Germline V gene data show CDR1 as DFQATT and CDR2 as SNEGSKA (reference sequence). CDR3 protein: CSATRGAHSYEQYF. The CDR3 coding sequence is TGCAGTGCTACCCGGGGGGCCCACTCCTACGAGCAGTACTTC.

V is TRBV11-2 and J is TRBJ2-3, with D possibly matching TRBD2 (6 bases). Germline CDR1 is SGHAT and CDR2 is FQNNGV. The CDR3 sequence is 16 residues long. Between the trimmed V and J ends, which lost 5 bases and 5 bases, there was a span of 20 bases. The CDR3 DNA reads as TGTGCCAGCAGCCCAGTCCTCGGGGGATCTGGAGATACGCAGTATTTT. This codes for CASSPVLGGSGDTQYF.

The chain couples TRBV18 to TRBJ2-5; D unresolved. The germline CDR1 and CDR2 sequences are KGHSH and LQKENI. The CDR3 length is 14 residues. V shed 3 bases and J shed 0 bases, with 8 bases lying between them. The CDR3 here is CASSPMTDQETQYF. The CDR3 nucleotides read TGTGCCAGCTCACCGATGACGGACCAAGAGACCCAGTACTTC.